This is a list of T cell receptor beta chains from one sample in a study of blood T cell repertoires in COVID-19. Libraries were prepared by immunoSEQ multiplex PCR; TCRdb keeps only in-frame clonotypes and omits some of them. The repertoire holds about 280,000 clones, roughly 90% seen once, with less than 3% in the top ten. The sample taken for sequencing was peripheral blood. Every receptor here comes from a woman aged 30 to 39 with active or convalescent COVID-19. CDR3s include the opening cysteine and the closing phenylalanine or tryptophan. The size entry is marked missing in some rows and otherwise reads once, few, many or a size class.

clone size: -
J gene: TRBJ2-3
V gene: TRBV9
CDR3 protein: CASSVEGATDTQYF

clone size: -
J gene: TRBJ2-1
V gene: TRBV7-2
CDR3 protein: CASSSLLISGEGVHEQFF

clone size: -
J gene: TRBJ2-7
V gene: TRBV5-6
CDR3 protein: CASSFTSGRTYEQYF

clone size: -
J gene: TRBJ2-6
V gene: TRBV6-5
CDR3 protein: CASRGAGTPYVLTF

clone size: -
J gene: TRBJ2-2
V gene: TRBV7-9
CDR3 protein: CARGLGANTGELFF

clone size: -
J gene: TRBJ1-1
V gene: TRBV28
CDR3 protein: CASSLTGGGGETFF

clone size: -
J gene: TRBJ2-7
V gene: TRBV28
CDR3 protein: CASSLLARAPTYEQYF

clone size: -
J gene: TRBJ1-2
V gene: TRBV6-6
CDR3 protein: CASTLGSTANYGYTF

clone size: -
J gene: TRBJ1-4
V gene: TRBV21-1
CDR3 protein: CASSKGVDCATNEKLFF

clone size: -
J gene: TRBJ2-4
V gene: TRBV27
CDR3 protein: CASSLLRGQGIQYF

clone size: -
J gene: TRBJ2-3
V gene: TRBV6-6
CDR3 protein: CASSYSAGDLNTQYF

clone size: -
J gene: TRBJ2-7
V gene: TRBV5-4
CDR3 protein: CASSPGDRYYEQYF

clone size: -
J gene: TRBJ2-7
V gene: TRBV27
CDR3 protein: CASRQGAYEQYF

clone size: -
J gene: TRBJ2-7
V gene: TRBV10-3
CDR3 protein: CAIGGVPYEQYF

clone size: -
J gene: TRBJ2-2
V gene: TRBV9
CDR3 protein: CASSANRDGGELFF

clone size: -
J gene: TRBJ1-4
V gene: TRBV7-2
CDR3 protein: CASSESGQYGEKLFF

clone size: -
J gene: TRBJ2-6
V gene: TRBV7-9
CDR3 protein: CASSTPGGDFSGANVLTF

clone size: few
J gene: TRBJ1-6
V gene: TRBV11-2
CDR3 protein: CASSSRGISYNSPLHF

clone size: -
J gene: TRBJ2-5
V gene: TRBV15
CDR3 protein: CATSRDSGDDNF

clone size: -
J gene: TRBJ1-2
V gene: TRBV5-6
CDR3 protein: CASTGQGPLYGYTF

clone size: -
J gene: TRBJ2-5
V gene: TRBV7-2
CDR3 protein: CASSSQLAGPFVTQYF

clone size: -
J gene: TRBJ2-5
V gene: TRBV5-1
CDR3 protein: CASSLVEGPQETQYF

clone size: -
J gene: TRBJ1-5
V gene: TRBV19
CDR3 protein: CASRYGGADQPQHF

clone size: -
J gene: TRBJ1-2
V gene: TRBV29-1
CDR3 protein: CSVDRGANGYTF

clone size: -
J gene: TRBJ2-3
V gene: TRBV10-3
CDR3 protein: CAISDTRSTDTQYF

clone size: -
J gene: TRBJ2-7
V gene: TRBV7-8
CDR3 protein: CASSLESSYEQYF

clone size: -
J gene: TRBJ1-1
V gene: TRBV5-1
CDR3 protein: CASSHQGYTEAFF

clone size: -
J gene: TRBJ2-1
V gene: TRBV4-3
CDR3 protein: CASSQEERGSYNEQFF

clone size: -
J gene: TRBJ1-6
V gene: TRBV10-2
CDR3 protein: CASSESNDWNSPLHF

clone size: -
J gene: TRBJ1-4
V gene: TRBV25-1
CDR3 protein: CASSDATSTNEKLFF

clone size: -
J gene: TRBJ2-1
V gene: TRBV5-5
CDR3 protein: CASSLGLASPYNEQFF

clone size: -
J gene: TRBJ1-2
V gene: TRBV12-3/TRBV12-4
CDR3 protein: CASSLTGGSGYTF

clone size: -
J gene: TRBJ2-3
V gene: TRBV11-2
CDR3 protein: CASCRGGNSDTQYF

clone size: -
J gene: TRBJ1-3
V gene: TRBV2
CDR3 protein: CASSDRGFGNTIYF

clone size: few
J gene: TRBJ1-2
V gene: TRBV5-1
CDR3 protein: CASSLGDSGYTF

clone size: -
J gene: TRBJ1-1
V gene: TRBV10-3
CDR3 protein: CAISESMGAVNLNTEAFF

clone size: -
J gene: TRBJ2-1
V gene: TRBV5-1
CDR3 protein: CASSFSGSNEQFF

clone size: -
J gene: TRBJ2-2
V gene: TRBV5-1
CDR3 protein: CASSSPRDRGTLNTGELFF

clone size: -
J gene: TRBJ1-2
V gene: TRBV7-8
CDR3 protein: CASSFGQAYGYTF

clone size: -
J gene: TRBJ1-2
V gene: TRBV28
CDR3 protein: CASSTHGDPSLGGYTF

clone size: few
J gene: TRBJ2-5
V gene: TRBV12-5
CDR3 protein: CASGQGQQETQYF

clone size: -
J gene: TRBJ1-6
V gene: TRBV7-6
CDR3 protein: CASSAADREYNSPLHF

clone size: -
J gene: TRBJ1-3
V gene: TRBV7-9
CDR3 protein: CASSSPDQAGNTIYF

clone size: -
J gene: TRBJ1-2
V gene: TRBV6-6
CDR3 protein: CASSFPGIYGYTF

clone size: -
J gene: TRBJ1-2
V gene: TRBV11-2
CDR3 protein: CASSLELGGPPRGYDYGYTF

clone size: -
J gene: TRBJ1-2
V gene: TRBV29-1
CDR3 protein: CSVGDRNYGYTF

clone size: -
J gene: TRBJ1-5
V gene: TRBV2
CDR3 protein: CASSGQGASQPQHF

clone size: -
J gene: TRBJ1-5
V gene: TRBV2
CDR3 protein: CASSAQGLSNQPQHF

clone size: -
J gene: TRBJ2-7
V gene: TRBV19
CDR3 protein: CASRTSGGSLSYEQYF

clone size: -
J gene: TRBJ1-6
V gene: TRBV18
CDR3 protein: CASSPLMTGEHNSPLHF

clone size: -
J gene: TRBJ1-2
V gene: TRBV5-4
CDR3 protein: CASSVSQGASGYTF

clone size: -
J gene: TRBJ1-1
V gene: TRBV5-1
CDR3 protein: CASSSGTGTGALNTEAFF

clone size: -
J gene: TRBJ1-2
V gene: TRBV7-9
CDR3 protein: CASSMGTDYGYTF

clone size: -
J gene: TRBJ1-4
V gene: TRBV7-2
CDR3 protein: CASSLAQGYSEKLFF

clone size: -
J gene: TRBJ2-1
V gene: TRBV5-5
CDR3 protein: CASRPLLTGDRQFF

clone size: -
J gene: TRBJ1-2
V gene: TRBV4-3
CDR3 protein: CASSHLGGGNGYTF

clone size: -
J gene: TRBJ2-1
V gene: TRBV2
CDR3 protein: CASSERTSLSYNEQFF

clone size: -
J gene: TRBJ2-2
V gene: TRBV5-1
CDR3 protein: CASSWGLAGQNTGELFF

clone size: -
J gene: TRBJ1-1
V gene: TRBV7-2
CDR3 protein: CASSLRRVGSEAFF